This TCR beta chain stems from a study of neurological immune-mediated disorders. This clonotype was detected ten times or more. The antigen remains unidentified. Study conclusions and caveats: Phylogenetic grouping put 18 of 34 multiple sclerosis patients' repertoires into one related-CDR3 cluster, a possible signature.

Synthesis of cDNA was carried out by template-switch 5'RACE. The reaction used 10-nucleotide random UMIs. The yield of each sequencing run was over 200 million TCR-beta sequences from 15-18 subjects. TCRdb reanalysed the 5' RACE reads using MiXCR and keeps one entry per CDR3 protein. This sample has tens of thousands of distinct CDR3 sequences; roughly 2.5% occur once, and the top ten carry 2% to 2.5%. V was cut by 3 bases and J by 6 bases, with 13 bases left in between. The germline V gene has CDR1 DFQATT and CDR2 SNEGSKA (reference sequence). The CDR3 is 13 residues long. The origin of this receptor is a man in his fifties with multiple sclerosis. Sequenced: PBMCs. This chain connects TRBV20-1 to TRBJ2-3; D gene uncertain. This CDR3 is CSASPEWSDTQYF. DNA for the CDR3: TGCAGTGCTAGCCCCGAGTGGTCTGATACGCAGTATTTT.